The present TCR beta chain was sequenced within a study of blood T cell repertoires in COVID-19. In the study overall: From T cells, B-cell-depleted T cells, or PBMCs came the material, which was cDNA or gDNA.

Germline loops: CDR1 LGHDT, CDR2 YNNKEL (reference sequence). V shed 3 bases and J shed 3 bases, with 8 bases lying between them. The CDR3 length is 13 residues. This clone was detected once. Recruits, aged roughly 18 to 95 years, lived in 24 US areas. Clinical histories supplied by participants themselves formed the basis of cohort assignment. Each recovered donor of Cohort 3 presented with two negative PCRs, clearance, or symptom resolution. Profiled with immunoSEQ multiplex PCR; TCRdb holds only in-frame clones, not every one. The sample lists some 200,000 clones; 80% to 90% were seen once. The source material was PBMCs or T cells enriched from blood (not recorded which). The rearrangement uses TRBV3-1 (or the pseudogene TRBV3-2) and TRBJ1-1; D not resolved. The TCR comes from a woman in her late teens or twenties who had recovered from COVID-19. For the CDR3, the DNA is TGTGCCAGCAGCCACCGGGTGGACACTGAAGCTTTCTTT. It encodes CASSHRVDTEAFF.